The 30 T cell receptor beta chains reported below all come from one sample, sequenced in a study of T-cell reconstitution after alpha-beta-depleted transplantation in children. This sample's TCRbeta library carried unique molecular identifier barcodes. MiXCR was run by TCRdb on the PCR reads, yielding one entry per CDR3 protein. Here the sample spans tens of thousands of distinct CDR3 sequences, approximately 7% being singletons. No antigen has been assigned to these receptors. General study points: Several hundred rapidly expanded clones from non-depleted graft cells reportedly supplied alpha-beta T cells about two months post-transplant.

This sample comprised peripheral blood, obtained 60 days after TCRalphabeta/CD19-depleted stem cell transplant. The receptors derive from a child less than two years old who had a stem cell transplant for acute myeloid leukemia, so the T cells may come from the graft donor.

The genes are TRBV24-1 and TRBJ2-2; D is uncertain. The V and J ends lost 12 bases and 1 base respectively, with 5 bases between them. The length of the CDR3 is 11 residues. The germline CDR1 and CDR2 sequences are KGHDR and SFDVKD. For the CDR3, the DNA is TGTGCCGCTGGGAACACCGGGGAGCTGTTTTTT. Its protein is CAAGNTGELFF.

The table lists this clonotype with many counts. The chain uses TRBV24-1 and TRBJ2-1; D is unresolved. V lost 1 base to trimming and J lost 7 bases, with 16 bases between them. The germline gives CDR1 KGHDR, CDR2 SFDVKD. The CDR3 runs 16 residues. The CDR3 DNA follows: TGTGCCACCAGTGATTTCGGCACTACGGCCCATAATGAGCAGTTCTTC. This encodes CATSDFGTTAHNEQFF.

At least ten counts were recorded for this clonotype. In nucleotides, the CDR3 is TGCAGTGCTCAGAGCTGGAGGAATACGTACGGGGAGCTGTTTTTT. Protein product: CSAQSWRNTYGELFF. The V gene is TRBV20-1, the J gene TRBJ2-2; D perhaps matches TRBD2 (5 bases). V lost 5 bases, J lost 7 bases, and 20 bases lay in between. The CDR3 is 15 amino acids. Per germline, CDR1 DFQATT and CDR2 SNEGSKA (reference sequence).

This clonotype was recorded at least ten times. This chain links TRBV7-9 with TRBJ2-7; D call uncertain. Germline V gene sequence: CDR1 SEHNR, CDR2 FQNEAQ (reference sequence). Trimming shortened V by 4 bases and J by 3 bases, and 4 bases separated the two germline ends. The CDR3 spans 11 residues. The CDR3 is CASSYNYEQYF. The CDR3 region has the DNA TGTGCCAGCAGCTACAACTACGAGCAGTACTTC.

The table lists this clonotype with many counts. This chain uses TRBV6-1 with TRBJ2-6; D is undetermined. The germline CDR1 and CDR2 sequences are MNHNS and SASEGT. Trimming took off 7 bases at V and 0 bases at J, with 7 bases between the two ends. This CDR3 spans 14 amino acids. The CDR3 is CASTAGSGANVLTF. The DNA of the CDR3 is TGTGCCAGCACGGCAGGCTCTGGGGCCAACGTCCTGACTTTC.

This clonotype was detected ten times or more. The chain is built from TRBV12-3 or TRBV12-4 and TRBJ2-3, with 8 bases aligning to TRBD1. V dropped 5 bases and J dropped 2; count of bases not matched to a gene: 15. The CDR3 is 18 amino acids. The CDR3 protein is CASSLLLLTGGLTDTQYF. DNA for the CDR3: TGTGCCAGCAGTCTCCTCTTATTAACAGGGGGGCTCACAGATACGCAGTATTTT.

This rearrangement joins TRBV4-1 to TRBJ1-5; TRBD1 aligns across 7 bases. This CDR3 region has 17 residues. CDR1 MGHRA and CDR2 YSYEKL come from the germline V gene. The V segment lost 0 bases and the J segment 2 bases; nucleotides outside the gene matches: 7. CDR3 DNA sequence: TGCGCCAGCAGCCAAGATAAGGGGGCCAAGGGCAATCAGCCCCAGCATTTT. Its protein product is CASSQDKGAKGNQPQHF.

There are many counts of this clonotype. CDR3 loop: CSVCRDLSYEQYF. CDR3 DNA sequence: TGCAGCGTTTGCCGGGACCTTTCCTACGAGCAGTACTTC. V and J are TRBV29-1 and TRBJ2-7; possibly TRBD1 or TRBD2 for D (5 bases each). CDR1 and CDR2 (germline): SQVTM, ANQGSEA. The CDR3 has 13 amino acids. V dropped 5 bases and J dropped 1 base, with 12 bases sitting between them.

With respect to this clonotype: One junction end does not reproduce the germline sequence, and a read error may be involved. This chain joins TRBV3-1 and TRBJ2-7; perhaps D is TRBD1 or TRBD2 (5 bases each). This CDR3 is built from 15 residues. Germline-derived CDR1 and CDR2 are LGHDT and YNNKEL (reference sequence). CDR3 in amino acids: CASTQPGTSSYEQYF. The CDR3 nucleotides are TGTGCCAGCACCCAACCCGGGACGTCCTCCTACGAGCAGTACTTC.

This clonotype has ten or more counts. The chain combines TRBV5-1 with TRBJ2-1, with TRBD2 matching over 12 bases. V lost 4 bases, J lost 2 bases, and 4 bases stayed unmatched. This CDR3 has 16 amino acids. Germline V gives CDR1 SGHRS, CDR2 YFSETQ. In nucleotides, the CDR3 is TGCGCCAGCAGCACCTCTAGCGGGAGGGCCTACAATGAGCAGTTCTTC. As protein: CASSTSSGRAYNEQFF. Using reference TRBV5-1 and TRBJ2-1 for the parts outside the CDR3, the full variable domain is KAGVTQTPRYLIKTRGQQVTLSCSPISGHRSVSWYQQTPGQGLQFLFEYFSETQRNKGNFPGRFSGRQFSNSRSEMNVSTLELGDSALYLCASSTSSGRAYNEQFFGPGTRLTVL.

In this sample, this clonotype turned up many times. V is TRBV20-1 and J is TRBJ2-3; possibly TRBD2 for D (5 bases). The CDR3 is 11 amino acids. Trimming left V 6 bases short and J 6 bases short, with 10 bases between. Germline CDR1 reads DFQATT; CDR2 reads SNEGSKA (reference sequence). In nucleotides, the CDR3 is TGCAGTGCCGAACTAGTGGATACGCAGTATTTT. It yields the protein CSAELVDTQYF.

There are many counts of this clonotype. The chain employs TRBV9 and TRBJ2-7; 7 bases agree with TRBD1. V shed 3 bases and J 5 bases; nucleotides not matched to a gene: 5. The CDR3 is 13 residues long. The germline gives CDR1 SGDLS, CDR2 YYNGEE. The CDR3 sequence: CASSGRQGHEQYF. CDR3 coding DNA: TGTGCCAGCAGCGGTCGACAGGGCCACGAGCAGTACTTC.

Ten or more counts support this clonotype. In DNA form, the CDR3 reads TGTGCCAGCAGCTTAGCGGTTACGGGGGGGTCCTACGAGCAGTACTTC. It specifies CASSLAVTGGSYEQYF. This chain uses TRBV7-2 with TRBJ2-7, with 8 positions matching TRBD2. Germline assignment: CDR1 SGHTA and CDR2 FQGNSA. V trimming: 0 bases; J trimming: 1 base; junction bases outside the gene matches: 5. The CDR3 sequence is 16 residues long.

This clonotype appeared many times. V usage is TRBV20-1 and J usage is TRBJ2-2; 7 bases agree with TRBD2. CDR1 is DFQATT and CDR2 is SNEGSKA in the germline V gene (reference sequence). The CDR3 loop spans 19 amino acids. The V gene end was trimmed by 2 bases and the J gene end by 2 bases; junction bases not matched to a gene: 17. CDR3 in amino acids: CSARLAERGRISNTGELFF. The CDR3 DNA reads TGCAGTGCTAGACTAGCGGAGAGGGGCCGAATATCAAACACCGGGGAGCTGTTTTTT.

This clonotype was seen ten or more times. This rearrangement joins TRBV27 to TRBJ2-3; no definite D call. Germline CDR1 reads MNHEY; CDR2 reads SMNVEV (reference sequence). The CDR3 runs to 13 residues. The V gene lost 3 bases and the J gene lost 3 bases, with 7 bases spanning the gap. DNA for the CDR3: TGTGCCAGCAGTTTCTTCCGGACAGATACGCAGTATTTT. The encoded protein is CASSFFRTDTQYF.

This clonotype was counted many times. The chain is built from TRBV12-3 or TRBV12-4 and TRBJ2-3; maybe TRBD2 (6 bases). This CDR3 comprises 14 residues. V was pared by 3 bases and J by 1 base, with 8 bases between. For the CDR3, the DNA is TGTGCCAGCAGTTTTGGACTACGCACAGATACGCAGTATTTT. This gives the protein CASSFGLRTDTQYF.

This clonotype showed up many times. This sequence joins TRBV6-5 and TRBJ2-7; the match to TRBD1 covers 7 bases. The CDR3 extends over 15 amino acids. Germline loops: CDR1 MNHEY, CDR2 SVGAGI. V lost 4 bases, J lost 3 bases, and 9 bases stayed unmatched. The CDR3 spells CASSLKGARLYEQYF. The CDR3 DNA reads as TGTGCCAGCAGTTTAAAGGGGGCCCGTCTCTACGAGCAGTACTTC.

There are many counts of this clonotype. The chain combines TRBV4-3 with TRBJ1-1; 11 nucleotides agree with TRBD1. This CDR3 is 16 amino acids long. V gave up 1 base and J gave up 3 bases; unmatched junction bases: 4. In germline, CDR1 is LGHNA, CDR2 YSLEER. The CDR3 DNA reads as TGCGCCAGCAGCCAAGTTTGGACAGGGGGCGACACTGAAGCTTTCTTT. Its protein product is CASSQVWTGGDTEAFF.

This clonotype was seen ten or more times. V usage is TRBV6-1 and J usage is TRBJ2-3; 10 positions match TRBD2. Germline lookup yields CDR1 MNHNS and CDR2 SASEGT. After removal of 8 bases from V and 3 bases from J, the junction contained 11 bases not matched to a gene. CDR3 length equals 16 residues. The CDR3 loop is CASVRKRGGLTDTQYF. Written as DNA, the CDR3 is TGTGCCAGCGTACGAAAGCGGGGGGGCTTAACAGATACGCAGTATTTT.

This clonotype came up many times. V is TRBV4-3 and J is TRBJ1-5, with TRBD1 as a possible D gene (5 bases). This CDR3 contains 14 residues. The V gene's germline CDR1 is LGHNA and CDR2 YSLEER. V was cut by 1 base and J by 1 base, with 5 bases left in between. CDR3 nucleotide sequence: TGCGCCAGCAGCCAAGGGGGGAGCAATCAGCCCCAGCATTTT. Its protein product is CASSQGGSNQPQHF.

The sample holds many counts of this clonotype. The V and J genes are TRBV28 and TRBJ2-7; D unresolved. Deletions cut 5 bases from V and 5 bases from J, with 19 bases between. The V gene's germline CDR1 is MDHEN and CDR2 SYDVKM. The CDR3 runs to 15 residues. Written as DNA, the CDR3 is TGTGCCAGCAGTATCCCCCGAACGCGGCGCCACGAGCAGTACTTC. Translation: CASSIPRTRRHEQYF.

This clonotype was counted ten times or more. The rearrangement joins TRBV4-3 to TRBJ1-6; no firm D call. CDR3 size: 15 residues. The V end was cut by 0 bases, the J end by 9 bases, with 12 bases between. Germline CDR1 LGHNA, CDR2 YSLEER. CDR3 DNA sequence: TGCGCCAGCAGCCAAGATGGGAGGGCTTCTTCACCCCTCCACTTT. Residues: CASSQDGRASSPLHF.

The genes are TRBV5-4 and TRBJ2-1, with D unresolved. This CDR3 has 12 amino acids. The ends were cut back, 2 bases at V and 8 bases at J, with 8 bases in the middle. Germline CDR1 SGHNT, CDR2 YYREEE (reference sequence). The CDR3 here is CASSFLGHEQFF. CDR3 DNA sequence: TGTGCCAGCAGCTTCCTTGGGCATGAGCAGTTCTTC.

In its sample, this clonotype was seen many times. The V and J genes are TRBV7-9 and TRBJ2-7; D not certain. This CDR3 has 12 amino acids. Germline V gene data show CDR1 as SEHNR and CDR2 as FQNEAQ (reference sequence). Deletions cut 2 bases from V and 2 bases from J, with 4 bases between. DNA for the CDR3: TGTGCCAGCAGCTTAAGAGCCTACGAGCAGTACTTC. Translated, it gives CASSLRAYEQYF.

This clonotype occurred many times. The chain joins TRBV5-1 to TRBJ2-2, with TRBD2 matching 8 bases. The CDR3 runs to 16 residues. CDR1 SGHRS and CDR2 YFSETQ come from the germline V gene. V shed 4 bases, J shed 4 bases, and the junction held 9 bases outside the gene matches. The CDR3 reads CASSPGLAGLTGELFF. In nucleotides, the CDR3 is TGCGCCAGCAGCCCCGGACTAGCTGGCCTCACCGGGGAGCTGTTTTTT.

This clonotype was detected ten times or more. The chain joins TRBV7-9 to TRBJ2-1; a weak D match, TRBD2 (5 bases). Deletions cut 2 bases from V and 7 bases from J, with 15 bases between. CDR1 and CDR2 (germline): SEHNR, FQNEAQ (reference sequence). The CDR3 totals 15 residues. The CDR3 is CASSLRVRDVNEQFF. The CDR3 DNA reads TGTGCCAGCAGCTTAAGGGTACGGGATGTGAATGAGCAGTTCTTC. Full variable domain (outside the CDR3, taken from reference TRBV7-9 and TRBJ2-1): DTGVSQNPRHKITKRGQNVTFRCDPISEHNRLYWYRQTLGQGPEFLTYFQNEAQLEKSRLLSDRFSAERPKGSFSTLEIQRTEQGDSAMYLCASSLRVRDVNEQFFGPGTRLTVL.

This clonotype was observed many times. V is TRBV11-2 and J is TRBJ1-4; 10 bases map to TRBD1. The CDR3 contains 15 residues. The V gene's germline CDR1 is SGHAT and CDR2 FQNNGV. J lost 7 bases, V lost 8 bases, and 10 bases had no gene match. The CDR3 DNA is TGTGCCAGCCTACGACACGGGACAGGGGCTGAAAAACTGTTTTTT. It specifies CASLRHGTGAEKLFF.

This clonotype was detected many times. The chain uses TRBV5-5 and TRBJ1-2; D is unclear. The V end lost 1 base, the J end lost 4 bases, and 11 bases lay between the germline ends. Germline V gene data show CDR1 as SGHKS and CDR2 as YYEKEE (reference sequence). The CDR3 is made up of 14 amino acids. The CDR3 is CASSLNLLTYGYTF. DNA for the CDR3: TGTGCCAGCAGCTTGAACCTTTTGACCTATGGCTACACCTTC.

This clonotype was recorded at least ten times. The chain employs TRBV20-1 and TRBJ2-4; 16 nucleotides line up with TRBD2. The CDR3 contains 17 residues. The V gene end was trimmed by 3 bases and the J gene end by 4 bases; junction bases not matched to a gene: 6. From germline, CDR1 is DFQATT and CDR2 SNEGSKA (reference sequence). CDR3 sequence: CSASRGLAGGRKNIQYF. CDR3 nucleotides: TGCAGTGCTAGCCGGGGACTAGCGGGGGGGCGAAAAAACATTCAGTACTTC.

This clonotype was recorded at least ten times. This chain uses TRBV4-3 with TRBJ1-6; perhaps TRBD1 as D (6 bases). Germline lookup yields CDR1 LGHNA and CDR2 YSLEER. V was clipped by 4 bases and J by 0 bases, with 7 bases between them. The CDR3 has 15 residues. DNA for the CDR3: TGCGCCAGCAGCCCGGACAGCTCCTATAATTCACCCCTCCACTTT. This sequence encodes CASSPDSSYNSPLHF.